Sequencing of this TCR beta chain was carried out in a study of T-cell reconstitution after alpha-beta-depleted transplantation in children. V was pared by 0 bases and J by 5 bases, with 10 bases between. The CDR3 consists of 14 residues. CDR1 and CDR2 (germline): DFQATT, SNEGSKA (reference sequence). Whole-study results and caveats: Expanded clones from the graft, numbering several hundred, reportedly supplied alpha-beta T cells about two months after transplant. Newly made T cells mostly supplied T-cell counts and diversity one year after transplant. Surviving recipient T cells and thymic progenitors accounted for the high day-60 TCRbeta diversity observed in some patients.

Unique molecular identifiers were used to barcode this TCRbeta library. TCRdb re-analysed the PCR reads in MiXCR, keeping a single row per CDR3 protein. The sample consists of 350,000 to 500,000 distinct CDR3 sequences, roughly 44% of them appearing once. This clonotype was recorded at least ten times. Its matching antigen is unknown. The clonotype originates from a girl aged 2-10 years with aplastic anemia, due to receive a stem cell transplant. Sequenced material: PBMCs, taken before TCRalphabeta/CD19-depleted stem cell transplant. The chain recombines TRBV20-1 with TRBJ2-2; the D gene is possibly TRBD2 (6 bases). CDR3 amino acids: CSARDGGSTGELFF. The CDR3 region has the DNA TGCAGTGCTAGAGATGGGGGGAGTACCGGGGAGCTGTTTTTT.